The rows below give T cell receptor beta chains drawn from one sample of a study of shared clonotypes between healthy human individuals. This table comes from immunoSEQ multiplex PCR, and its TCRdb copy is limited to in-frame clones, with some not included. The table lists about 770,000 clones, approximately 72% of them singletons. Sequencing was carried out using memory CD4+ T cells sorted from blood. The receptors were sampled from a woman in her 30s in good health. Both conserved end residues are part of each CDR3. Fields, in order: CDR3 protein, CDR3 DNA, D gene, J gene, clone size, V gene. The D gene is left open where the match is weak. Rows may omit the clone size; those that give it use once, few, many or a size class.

CASSQVQGPDTQYF	TGCGCCAGCAGCCAAGTCCAGGGTCCAGATACGCAGTATTTT	-	TRBJ2-3	-	TRBV4-1
CASSLGAGAIGETQYF	TGTGCCAGCAGCTTAGGAGCAGGGGCCATCGGGGAGACCCAGTACTTC	-	TRBJ2-5	once	TRBV7-7
CASSIAQVQNTEAFF	TGTGCCAGTAGTATTGCACAGGTACAGAACACTGAAGCTTTCTTT	-	TRBJ1-1	-	TRBV19
CASSLRISRDEQYF	TGTGCCAGCAGTTTAAGAATCTCCCGGGACGAGCAGTACTTC	-	TRBJ2-7	-	TRBV27
CASSPRGETQYF	TGTGCCAGCAGCCCGCGGGGAGAGACCCAGTACTTC	-	TRBJ2-5	-	TRBV6-5
CATSRDLPQGDYNEQFF	TGTGCCACCAGCAGAGATCTTCCCCAGGGTGACTACAATGAGCAGTTCTTC	-	TRBJ2-1	-	TRBV15
CASRLSFYRARSSYEQYF	TGTGCAAGTCGCTTATCATTCTACAGGGCCCGAAGCTCCTACGAGCAGTACTTC	-	TRBJ2-7	-	TRBV12-2
CASSLWTGGSEQPQHF	TGTGCCAGCAGTTTATGGACAGGGGGTTCAGAACAGCCCCAGCATTTT	TRBD1	TRBJ1-5	-	TRBV28
CASGPGGAYEQYF	TGTGCCAGCGGTCCCGGAGGGGCCTACGAGCAGTACTTC	-	TRBJ2-7	-	TRBV25-1
CASKSTESGGYTF	TGTGCCAGCAAGTCAACGGAGTCTGGGGGCTACACCTTC	-	TRBJ1-2	-	TRBV2
CASREVGGAKNIQYF	TGTGCCAGCAGGGAGGTTGGAGGCGCCAAAAACATTCAGTACTTC	-	TRBJ2-4	-	TRBV2
CSVTGQGAYEQYF	TGCAGCGTTACTGGACAGGGGGCCTACGAGCAGTACTTC	TRBD1	TRBJ2-7	-	TRBV29-1
CASSSRGGSYEQFF	TGTGCCAGCAGCTCCCGAGGAGGGAGCTATGAGCAGTTCTTC	-	TRBJ2-1	-	TRBV9
CASSPINRRGRAYEQYF	TGTGCCAGCAGCCCAATAAACCGGCGCGGGAGGGCCTACGAGCAGTACTTC	TRBD2	TRBJ2-7	-	TRBV11-2
CASSYPVSTDTQYF	TGTGCCAGCAGTTATCCAGTCAGCACAGATACGCAGTATTTT	-	TRBJ2-3	few	TRBV28
CASSFGGAVTDTQYF	TGCGCCAGCAGCTTTGGGGGAGCGGTGACAGATACGCAGTATTTT	-	TRBJ2-3	-	TRBV5-1
CASSYRGLEAFF	TGTGCCAGCAGTTATCGGGGGTTGGAAGCTTTCTTT	-	TRBJ1-1	-	TRBV6-6
CASSPRWGLRIRTQYF	TGTGCCAGCAGCCCGCGTTGGGGACTTAGGATTCGTACGCAGTATTTT	-	TRBJ2-3	-	TRBV14
CASSVEQGGYGYTF	TGTGCCAGCAGCGTAGAACAGGGAGGCTATGGCTACACCTTC	-	TRBJ1-2	-	TRBV7-8
CASRGGTSGLGEQYF	TGTGCCAGCAGGGGGGGGACTAGCGGCCTCGGGGAGCAGTACTTC	TRBD2	TRBJ2-7	-	TRBV5-4
CASTRTSGRLRSYEQYF	TGTGCCAGCACCCGGACTAGCGGGAGGCTTCGCTCCTACGAGCAGTACTTC	TRBD2	TRBJ2-7	-	TRBV27
CASSLDRISYNEQFF	TGCGCCAGCAGCCTAGACAGGATCTCCTACAATGAGCAGTTCTTC	-	TRBJ2-1	-	TRBV5-1
CATREQGAKTEAFF	TGTGCCACCCGAGAACAGGGGGCGAAGACTGAAGCTTTCTTT	TRBD1	TRBJ1-1	-	TRBV6-1
CASSYESYEQYF	TGCGCCAGCAGTTACGAATCCTACGAGCAGTACTTC	-	TRBJ2-7	-	TRBV5-1
CASGAGSGGPHEQYF	TGTGCCAGCGGGGCGGGTTCGGGAGGGCCCCACGAGCAGTACTTC	TRBD2	TRBJ2-7	-	TRBV7-9
CSARGRPEQFF	TGCAGTGCTAGAGGGCGCCCTGAGCAGTTCTTC	-	TRBJ2-1	-	TRBV20-1
CSVVQRGRFSTDTQYF	TGCAGCGTTGTCCAGCGGGGCCGATTTAGCACAGATACGCAGTATTTT	TRBD2	TRBJ2-3	many	TRBV29-1
CASSPGQGGSETQYF	TGTGCCAGCTCACCAGGACAGGGAGGTAGCGAGACCCAGTACTTC	TRBD1	TRBJ2-5	-	TRBV18
CASSDGTGTDTQYF	TGCGCCAGCAGTGACGGGACAGGGACAGATACGCAGTATTTT	TRBD1	TRBJ2-3	-	TRBV10-2
CASRGLAGGILDEQFF	TGTGCCAGTAGAGGACTAGCGGGAGGGATCTTGGATGAGCAGTTCTTC	TRBD2	TRBJ2-1	-	TRBV19
CASSIQGAHNEQYF	TGTGCCAGCAGTATACAGGGGGCGCATAACGAGCAGTACTTC	TRBD1	TRBJ2-7	-	TRBV27
CASSPSTADTYEQYF	TGTGCCAGCTCACCATCGACAGCCGATACCTACGAGCAGTACTTC	-	TRBJ2-7	-	TRBV18
CASSGDRGINEQFF	TGCGCCAGCAGTGGGGACAGGGGGATCAATGAGCAGTTCTTC	TRBD1	TRBJ2-1	-	TRBV10-1
CASKDGPGNTIYF	TGTGCCAGCAAGGATGGCCCTGGAAACACCATATATTTT	-	TRBJ1-3	-	TRBV6-5
CASRRTKMNTEAFF	TGTGCCAGCAGACGTACGAAAATGAACACTGAAGCTTTCTTT	-	TRBJ1-1	-	TRBV7-9
CASRNGRRLETQYF	TGTGCCAGCAGAAACGGGCGCAGGTTGGAGACCCAGTACTTC	-	TRBJ2-5	-	TRBV28
CASSYSPQEYEQYF	TGTGCCAGCAGTTACTCGCCACAGGAGTACGAGCAGTACTTC	-	TRBJ2-7	-	TRBV6-6
CASSPGDSNQPQHF	TGTGCCAGCAGTCCGGGGGACAGCAATCAGCCCCAGCATTTT	-	TRBJ1-5	-	TRBV28
CASSRVVGPSTQYF	TGTGCCAGCAGCCGAGTTGTGGGTCCTTCAACGCAGTATTTT	-	TRBJ2-3	-	TRBV14
CSVVGTGNTEAFF	TGCAGCGTTGTGGGAACAGGGAACACTGAAGCTTTCTTT	-	TRBJ1-1	-	TRBV29-1
CASSLGQYNEQFF	TGCGCCAGCAGCTTGGGACAATACAATGAGCAGTTCTTC	-	TRBJ2-1	-	TRBV5-1
CASRPGDSTYNEQFF	TGTGCCAGCAGGCCAGGAGACTCAACCTACAATGAGCAGTTCTTC	-	TRBJ2-1	-	TRBV27
CASSGGDRVDTQYF	TGCGCCAGCAGCGGGGGGGACAGGGTAGATACGCAGTATTTT	TRBD1	TRBJ2-3	-	TRBV5-1
CASSDRQTGFYTYEQYF	TGTGCCAGCAGTGATCGCCAGACGGGGTTCTACACCTACGAGCAGTACTTC	-	TRBJ2-7	-	TRBV6-1
CASSIWGLPYNEQFF	TGTGCCAGTAGTATATGGGGGCTCCCGTACAATGAGCAGTTCTTC	-	TRBJ2-1	-	TRBV19
CASSLVRVDTQYF	TGTGCCAGCAGCTTAGTTAGAGTAGATACGCAGTATTTT	-	TRBJ2-3	-	TRBV7-2
CAWSVGGKTEAFF	TGTGCCTGGAGTGTAGGGGGAAAGACTGAAGCTTTCTTT	-	TRBJ1-1	once	TRBV30
CASSLDRTVGNTIYF	TGTGCCAGCAGCTTAGACAGGACTGTTGGAAACACCATATATTTT	-	TRBJ1-3	-	TRBV11-2
CASRSGGEDYGYTF	TGTGCCAGCAGGTCCGGAGGGGAGGACTATGGCTACACCTTC	-	TRBJ1-2	-	TRBV27
CASSGLAGVYEQYF	TGTGCCAGCAGTGGCCTAGCGGGGGTCTACGAGCAGTACTTC	TRBD2	TRBJ2-7	-	TRBV2
CATSRERIHEQYF	TGTGCCACCAGCAGAGAGAGAATACACGAGCAGTACTTC	-	TRBJ2-7	-	TRBV15
CASSLWGARGTGELFF	TGTGCCAGCAGTTTATGGGGGGCGCGTGGGACCGGGGAGCTGTTTTTT	-	TRBJ2-2	-	TRBV27
CAWSITGTANEKLFF	TGTGCCTGGAGTATCACAGGCACCGCTAATGAAAAACTGTTTTTT	-	TRBJ1-4	-	TRBV30
CASVRLAGDNEQFF	TGTGCCAGCGTTCGGCTAGCGGGGGACAATGAGCAGTTCTTC	TRBD2	TRBJ2-1	many	TRBV27
CASTTTGNQPQHF	TGTGCCAGTACCACGACAGGGAATCAGCCCCAGCATTTT	TRBD1	TRBJ1-5	few	TRBV19
CASSSGRRQGAYEQYF	TGCGCCAGCAGCTCTGGTAGAAGACAAGGAGCCTACGAGCAGTACTTC	-	TRBJ2-7	many	TRBV5-1
CASSLPHETQYF	TGTGCCAGCAGTTTACCGCACGAGACCCAGTACTTC	-	TRBJ2-5	many	TRBV28